This T cell receptor beta chain came from a study of shared clonotypes between healthy human individuals. General study points: Donors were few, which limited the genetic and exposure-history diversity represented.

Note on this clone: What it recognizes is unknown.

Naive-designated CD8 cells lacked CD45RO, were positively enriched for CCR7, and omitted terminally differentiated effector memory CD45RA+ cells. The protocol was immunoSEQ multiplex PCR, while the TCRdb copy is restricted to in-frame clones and leaves out a portion. The table shows some 2,100,000 clones, with about 92% occurring only once. The sequencing sample was made of naive CD8+ T cells from PBMCs. The source of this sequence is a man aged 18 to 30 in good health. Some clones in this sample may be carry-over from other donors' samples.

The CDR3 here is CASSLALSGGSYEQYF. The CDR3, as DNA: TGCGCCAGCAGCTTGGCACTCTCGGGGGGATCCTACGAGCAGTACTTC. The V call is TRBV5-1, the J call TRBJ2-7, with 7 bases that match TRBD2. The V segment lost 0 bases and the J segment 1 base; nucleotides outside the gene matches: 7. CDR1 and CDR2 (germline): SGHRS, YFSETQ. This CDR3 comprises 16 residues. The variable domain in full, with the rest retrieved from reference TRBV5-1 and TRBJ2-7, is KAGVTQTPRYLIKTRGQQVTLSCSPISGHRSVSWYQQTPGQGLQFLFEYFSETQRNKGNFPGRFSGRQFSNSRSEMNVSTLELGDSALYLCASSLALSGGSYEQYFGPGTRLTVT.